This TCR beta chain was profiled in a study of T cell responses to AZD1222 COVID-19 vaccine. Overall study results and limits: Repertoires were sampled only after the peak T cell response. It was only 6 or 7 AZD1222 recipients who were seropositive at baseline. Spike-specific TCR breadth and depth grew following two AZD1222 doses.

About this clone: Its target is unknown.

From germline, CDR1 is SEHNR and CDR2 FQNEAQ (reference sequence). This CDR3 is built from 16 residues. Trimming pared 3 bases from V and 0 bases from J, leaving 15 bases between. Sequencing was performed with immunoSEQ multiplex PCR; in TCRdb, only in-frame clones are kept and a portion is missing. The data show about 120,000 clones, about 86% seen once. The genes are TRBV7-9 and TRBJ2-7, with D maybe TRBD2 (6 bases). The TCR sequence derives from an adult who received the AZD1222 COVID-19 vaccine. The sample in question was peripheral blood, obtained 28 days after the second AZD1222 dose. CDR3 region: CASSFSAGSASYEQYF. The CDR3 nucleotides are TGTGCCAGCAGCTTTTCTGCGGGGTCCGCCTCCTACGAGCAGTACTTC.